This T cell receptor (beta chain) derives from a study of a mutant IDH1 vaccine in newly diagnosed glioma. Study background: Onset of vaccination occurred 4-6 weeks following radiotherapy alone, or with temozolomide cycles. Visit V12 was conducted at week 35 as the safety follow-up. Visit V13 came later, at week 47. Most had both radiotherapy and temozolomide beforehand; others had only one. Study findings and constraints: In 90% to 95% of patients, immune responses induced by the vaccine occurred.

Here immunoSEQ multiplex PCR was the method, and the copy in TCRdb shows in-frame clones only, minus some. There are approximately 45,000 clones in the sample; around nine tenths occur only once, and 5% to 7% lies in the top ten. Comments on this clone: Its antigen is still unknown.

As to time point: week 35, safety follow-up. All doses held 300 ug of mutant IDH1 20-mer peptide, with topical imiquimod. This receptor was obtained from a middle-aged woman with glioma. The sample was PBMCs, taken from a glioma patient whose treatment included an IDH1 peptide vaccine.

The CDR3 loop reads CASSLGGYSNQPQHF. In DNA, the CDR3 is TGCGCCAGCAGCTTGGGGGGGTATAGCAATCAGCCCCAGCATTTT. This rearrangement joins TRBV5-1 to TRBJ1-5; a weak D match, TRBD1 (5 bases). The V and J ends lost 0 bases and 0 bases respectively, with 7 bases between them. The CDR3 length is 15 residues. Germline V lookup: CDR1 SGHRS, CDR2 YFSETQ. Full variable domain (outside the CDR3, taken from reference TRBV5-1 and TRBJ1-5): KAGVTQTPRYLIKTRGQQVTLSCSPISGHRSVSWYQQTPGQGLQFLFEYFSETQRNKGNFPGRFSGRQFSNSRSEMNVSTLELGDSALYLCASSLGGYSNQPQHFGDGTRLSIL.